This T cell receptor beta chain stems from a study of graft-versus-host responses after intestinal transplantation. Across the study: All of the recipients had induction that used anti-thymocyte globulin, then tacrolimus and steroids for around three years. Study-level results: Some GvH clones appeared in ileal mucosa or blood before recipient bone marrow. Graft-versus-host to host-versus-graft clonal ratios in allografts were high in patients with graft-donor T cell macrochimerism.

Libraries were prepared by immunoSEQ multiplex PCR; TCRdb keeps only in-frame clonotypes and omits some of them. The sample shows 130,000 to 150,000 clones, 92% of them seen only once. Looked up from germline, CDR1 is LNHNV and CDR2 is YYDKDF (reference sequence). This CDR3 has 15 amino acids. V gave up 0 bases and J gave up 15 bases; unmatched junction bases: 12. For this clone: The antigen remains unidentified.

The source was unstimulated CD4+ T cells sorted from spleen or lymph node cells, collected before intestinal transplant. This sequence was found in a human donor who received an intestinal transplant. The chain combines TRBV15 with TRBJ2-1, with 9 bases identical to TRBD2. This chain's CDR3 is CATSREGVLAGDWFF. The CDR3 coding sequence is TGTGCCACCAGCAGAGAGGGGGTACTAGCGGGTGATTGGTTCTTC.